This TCR beta chain was recorded in a study of beta chain features in type 1 diabetes. Study at large: Summed over all samples, the examined sorted cells came to 90 million to 120 million. The study's findings and limits: Fewer insertions but more deletions were seen at VDJ junctions in type 1 diabetes patients. Any PCR bias toward short templates would affect both groups alike.

CDR3 length equals 15 residues. V lost 0 bases and J lost 3, with 12 bases in between. In germline, CDR1 is LGHNA, CDR2 YSLEER. As to this clone: No antigen is known for it.

The study reverse transcribed the entire isolated RNA, so it sequenced expressed TCRB transcripts. Data came from immunoSEQ multiplex PCR; TCRdb stores just in-frame clones and leaves some out. The table has under 250,000 clones, roughly a tenth seen once. This TCR was recovered from a man aged 18 to 30 in good health. V usage is TRBV4-3 and J usage is TRBJ2-7; possibly TRBD2 for D (6 bases). Sequencing was performed on central memory CD4+ T cells from blood. Here the CDR3 reads CASSQEYASDYEQYF. The CDR3 nucleotides are TGCGCCAGCAGCCAAGAATACGCTAGCGACTACGAGCAGTACTTC.